The clone carrying this TCR beta chain has only a few counts. The antigen remains unidentified. The sample comes from a study of T cell repertoires in ileal Crohn's disease. Whole-study findings and limits: Active smokers at surgery had more clonal expansions than non-smokers. Clonality above 26.8% at surgery always came with endoscopic recurrence. Sorted CD8 T cells held more high-frequency clones than CD4.

The germline V gene has CDR1 SGHNT and CDR2 YENEEA. V was clipped by 0 bases and J by 7 bases, with 12 bases between them. The CDR3 totals 14 residues. Per sample, around 500 nanograms of biopsy DNA were TCRB immunosequenced. TCRdb's copy holds only in-frame clones and misses some; the assay was immunoSEQ multiplex PCR. The sample carries approximately 15,000 clones, roughly 78% recorded once. The chain carries TRBV11-3 and TRBJ1-2, with D perhaps TRBD1 (5 bases). Material: ileal tissue. The receptor was isolated from an adult with Crohn's disease. The CDR3 nucleotides are TGTGCCAGCAGCTTAGACCAGGGTGGTAGTGGCTACACCTTC. This codes for CASSLDQGGSGYTF.